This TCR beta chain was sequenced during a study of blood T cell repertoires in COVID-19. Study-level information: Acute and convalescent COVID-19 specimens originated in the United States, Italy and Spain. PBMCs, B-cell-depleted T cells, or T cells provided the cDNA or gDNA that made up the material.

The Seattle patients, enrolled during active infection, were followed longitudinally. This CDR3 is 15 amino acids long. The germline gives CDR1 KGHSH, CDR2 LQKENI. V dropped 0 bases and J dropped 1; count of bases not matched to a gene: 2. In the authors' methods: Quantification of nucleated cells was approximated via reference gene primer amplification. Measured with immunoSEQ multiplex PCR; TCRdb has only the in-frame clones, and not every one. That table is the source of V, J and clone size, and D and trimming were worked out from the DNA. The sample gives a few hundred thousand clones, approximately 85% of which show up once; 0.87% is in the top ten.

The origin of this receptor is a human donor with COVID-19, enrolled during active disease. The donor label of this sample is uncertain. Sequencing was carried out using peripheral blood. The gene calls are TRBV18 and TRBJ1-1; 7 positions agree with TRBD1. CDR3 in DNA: TGTGCCAGCTCACCACCGACAGGGCGGAACACTGAAGCTTTCTTT. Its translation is CASSPPTGRNTEAFF.